This T cell receptor beta chain stems from a study of technical replicates of blood from a handful of donors. Here immunoSEQ multiplex PCR was the method, and the copy in TCRdb shows in-frame clones only, minus some. Altogether roughly 68,000 clones are present, about 90% being singletons, with the ten largest covering 0.38%. This CDR3 is 13 amino acids long. V was shortened by 2 bases and J by 5 bases, with 9 bases between the two germline ends. Germline CDR1 and CDR2: SEHNR and FQNEAQ (reference sequence). The material sequenced was T cells isolated from PBMCs. This chain links TRBV7-9 with TRBJ1-1; the D gene is possibly TRBD1 (6 bases). This sequence originates from a human donor in good health. CDR3 bases: TGTGCCAGCAGCTTATTAGGGGGAACTGAAGCTTTCTTT. This translates into CASSLLGGTEAFF.